This record looks at one T cell receptor (beta chain) sequence and its context. It has no known antigen specificity. No base-level quality is on record; no much larger clone is a single base apart. These data originate in a study of cytomegalovirus exposure and HLA in healthy donors (dated by TCRdb to 2016 to 2017). Describing the broader study: An earlier analysis of around 600 of the donors reported 250 to 350 Gb of sequence data and roughly 100 million unique TCR beta sequences from 150 million to 200 million T cells. Rather than using new phenotypic data, the later analysis identified candidate immune exposures from TCR beta sequences and from how often those sequences occurred across donors. Every discovery cohort repertoire had been produced on one sequencing platform. In addition to the first cohort of about 650 subjects, a separate validation cohort of 130 or so different subjects was used. An earlier analysis of approximately 580 of the donors used high-throughput TCR beta sequencing to judge whether each TCR beta V gene segment behaved as functional or pseudogenic. Both class I and class II loci were covered by HLA typing, at four-digit resolution. To study patterns of TCR occurrence, a later analysis re-analyzed previously published TCR beta repertoires from several hundred donors and added high-resolution HLA genotyping. The number of donors typed differed by locus, with about 629-630 for A, B, C, DRB1 and DQB1, more than 500 for DQA1, under 610 for DPA1, and some 450 for DPB1. Across some 400 genotyped donors of the cohort, an average of roughly 250,000 unique TCR beta nucleotide sequences per donor were sequenced, and about a sixth of those sequences were non-productive. Genome-wide SNP genotypes for about three fifths of the roughly 670 donors were used in a later genetic analysis, which treated that subset as a discovery cohort. Because of strong linkage in the cohort, five DR-DQ haplotypes were treated as single units for association and clustering. An early release that covered around 590 HLA-typed donors contained approximately 300 gigabases of sequencing data and 80 million or so unique TCR sequences. To predict cytomegalovirus infection status, the study combined high-throughput TCR immunosequencing, statistical association of individual TCRs with disease status, and machine learning. The study aimed to test whether cataloging public T cell receptors could reveal signatures of past pathogen exposure. Donor age, sex, ethnicity and CMV serostatus were compiled alongside the repertoire data. Among the roughly 400 genotyped donors, around 81% belonged to the genetic ancestry cluster associated with self-reported Caucasian donors. Using immunosequencing, the study profiled T cell repertoires from 500 to 800 subjects and related those repertoires to cytomegalovirus serostatus.

In total, approximately 690 healthy bone marrow donors made up the cohort. At the time of sampling, every cohort member was nominally healthy, though immune exposures that went unrecorded were likely present. The donor was CMV seronegative and belonged to the group of 350 to 400 seronegative cohort members. Every donor gave a peripheral blood sample, and the peripheral blood mononuclear cells from that sample were used for TCR beta sequencing. Genomic DNA extraction from the blood cell samples was performed with the Qiagen DNeasy Blood Extraction Kit. The CDR3 runs 11 amino acids, cysteine and phenylalanine included. The entry retains the CDR3 DNA only, 33 bases that are in frame from base 1. Reading the germline V gene (reference sequence) gives CDR1 SGHNT and CDR2 YYREEE. V drops 4 bases and J drops 5 bases, leaving 4 bases in between. Study-wide conclusions, independent of this receptor: A later genetic analysis reported fewer N-insertions in productive TCRs among donors in an Asian-associated ancestry cluster than the roughly 720-donor mean. Specific HLA alleles were associated with 15,000 to 20,000 TCR beta sequences at a false discovery rate of 0.05 in a later analysis. A later analysis found that HLA-associated TCR beta chains were more clonally expanded and had lower generation probabilities than equally common non-associated chains. While some public TCRs were present in many individuals, most TCR sequences turned up only very rarely across donors. Assigning TCR associations to individual alleles was difficult when HLA alleles, especially DR and DQ, strongly co-occurred. Because HLA typing was missing for some donors at each locus, association tests included only the typed subset. In both the original and validation cohorts, the classifier was reported to diagnose cytomegalovirus status with high specificity and sensitivity. According to the authors, the approach could potentially be generalized to other disease states and immunological phenotypes. A later analysis reported that several top co-occurrence clusters appeared linked to parvovirus B19, influenza, CMV and Epstein-Barr virus. The earlier analysis of almost 600 of the donors excluded some 15 rarely observed V segments, including chromosome 9 orphons, because counts were too low. In a later analysis, most CMV-associated TCR beta chains were found to appear HLA-restricted, with HLA associations seemingly driven largely by CMV exposure. The 87-base-pair reads could not distinguish some IMGT-functional V segments, including TRBV6-2 and TRBV6-3, so those segments were excluded. In the study, approximately 160 TCR beta chains were listed as associated with cytomegalovirus. In vitro tests confirmed that a few of the cytomegalovirus-associated TCR beta chains recognize cytomegalovirus antigens. This cohort had only TCR beta chains sequenced, and the lack of alpha or paired-chain data limited which features could be detected. A cluster of highly shared sequence variants was judged likely to represent a technical artifact of the sequencing pipeline. A further reported finding was that TCR beta sequences accurately predicted the HLA-A and HLA-B alleles for most subjects in the first cohort. A later analysis found that TCR association rates varied across HLA loci, with DRB1 alleles showing the most associated TCRs and HLA-C alleles the fewest. In an earlier analysis of about 540 of the donors, most TCR beta V segments were observed in productive rearrangements about 87% or about 30% of the time, broadly matching IMGT annotations. Correlated functional status among segregating V segments might reflect linkage disequilibrium, but an unknown experimental factor could not be ruled out. V-gene and J-gene trimming of TCR beta chains was associated with a missense DCLRE1C variant in a later genetic analysis, and the association was replicated in an independent cohort. Presence/absence analyses assumed roughly uniform sequencing depth across donors, an assumption that may not hold. Immune exposure information for the cohort was limited to CMV serostatus.

The library was prepared using the immunoSEQ multiplex PCR assay. A mixture of 60 forward primers for TCR Vbeta segments and 13 reverse primers for TCR Jbeta segments was used in the multiplex PCR. A multiplex PCR assay on genomic DNA amplified the CDR3 region of rearranged TCR beta genes. On the Illumina HiSeq System, the amplified TCR beta libraries were sequenced as 87-base-pair reads. As for the authors' bioinformatics: A later analysis tallied approximately 87 million unique TCR beta chains across the 650 to 750 repertoires, and around 10 million of those chains were shared by two or more donors. To remove PCR and sequencing errors, raw reads were error-corrected and collapsed into unique sequences using a nearest-neighbor algorithm that merged closely related sequences. To assign V, D and J gene segments, CDR3 sequences were aligned to IMGT reference sequences. For a sequence to be retained, a match of at least six nucleotides to both a V gene segment and a J gene segment was required. Rearrangements were called productive when the CDR3 lacked stop codons and stayed in frame with V and J; all others were non-productive. Following IMGT convention, CDR3 was defined as the stretch from the second conserved V-encoded cysteine to the conserved J-encoded phenylalanine. Sequences without an unambiguous match to a single V gene segment were excluded from the earlier analysis of about 630 of the donors. In an earlier analysis of 450 to 750 of the donors, a V segment was called functional when productive rearrangements were above 56.7%, and segregating when the standard deviation between donors exceeded 5%. To diagnose cytomegalovirus status from the catalog of TCR beta chain sequences, a statistical classification framework was built. In a later analysis, V and J genes were assigned by comparing TCR nucleotide sequences against IMGT/GENE-DB human TR gene sequences. In a later analysis, CDR3 sequences and most-parsimonious VDJ recombination scenarios were assigned using the TCRdist pipeline. A later analysis defined each TCR beta chain by its CDR3 amino acid sequence plus V-gene family, and excluded reads lacking a unique V-gene family. A later analysis removed 450 to 600 highly shared, low-generation-probability nucleotide sequences to deal with suspected cross-contamination and a sequencing artifact. In a later analysis, a clonal expansion index was calculated for each public chain from normalized within-repertoire ranks of inferred template counts. A later analysis computed generation probabilities with a VDJ recombination model fitted to out-of-frame rearrangements, and checked the results against IGoR. A later analysis scored TCR-TCR, TCR-HLA and TCR-CMV co-occurrence with hypergeometric tests, applying a repertoire-size bias correction to TCR pairs. In a later analysis, false discovery rates were estimated by permuting HLA or CMV assignments 20 times. A later analysis grouped co-occurring TCRs with DBSCAN, adding TCRdist sequence similarity when clustering within HLA-allele-positive subsets. Repertoires with fewer than 30,000 or more than 120,000 public chains were left out of co-occurrence clustering, as were five repertoires with anomalous nucleotide sharing. TCRdb mirrors the immuneACCESS table, restricted to in-frame sequences. Some clones are absent from its copies; in checked studies, under half trace to an unresolved V gene, and the reason for the others is unknown. V and J calls and clone size are as listed in that table; D and trimming were resolved from the DNA. This sample has roughly 60,000 clones in its table, and about 69% of those were observed once. Of the sample, around 5% falls within the top ten clones.

The origin of this receptor is a woman in her twenties or thirties in good health and CMV-seronegative. The chain is assembled from TRBV5-4 and TRBJ2-1, with the D segment identity uncertain. The sequenced sample was PBMCs. The CDR3 region: CASSSDNEQFF. Read as DNA, the sequence is TGTGCCAGCAGCAGCGACAATGAGCAGTTCTTC.